This is a list of T cell receptor beta chains from one sample in a study of blood T cell repertoires in COVID-19. TCRdb's copy holds only in-frame clones and misses some; the assay was immunoSEQ multiplex PCR. Among hundreds of thousands of clones listed, around nine tenths were seen once. The material sequenced was peripheral blood. The receptors stem from a woman in her sixties with COVID-19, enrolled during active disease. Both conserved end residues are part of each CDR3. D genes are given only for firm matches. Some rows mark clone size as missing; the rest say once, few, many or name a class of expanded clone.

D gene,V gene,J gene,CDR3 length,clone size,CDR3 DNA,CDR3 protein
NA,TRBV7-9,TRBJ2-3,15,NA,TGTGCCAGCAGCCCAAGACTCCGTAGCACAGATACGCAGTATTTT,CASSPRLRSTDTQYF
TRBD1,TRBV6-5,TRBJ1-2,15,NA,TGTGCCAGCAGCTCGGGGGCCACAGGGGGCTATGGCTACACCTTC,CASSSGATGGYGYTF
NA,TRBV11-3,TRBJ2-7,15,NA,TGTGCCAGCACCCGAGGCACAGGGAGCTCCTACGAGCAGTACTTC,CASTRGTGSSYEQYF
TRBD2,TRBV4-1,TRBJ2-2,16,NA,TGCGCCAGCAGCCTCAGCGGGGGGGCCAACACCGGGGAGCTGTTTTTT,CASSLSGGANTGELFF
NA,TRBV5-1,TRBJ1-6,16,NA,TGCGCCAGCAGCCCCAGAGGGAGCTCCTATAATTCACCCCTCCACTTT,CASSPRGSSYNSPLHF
NA,TRBV7-6,TRBJ2-7,14,NA,TGTGCCAGCAGCTTAGCCTGGAGCTCCTACGAGCAGTACTTC,CASSLAWSSYEQYF
TRBD1,TRBV6-5,TRBJ1-4,15,NA,TGTGCCAGCAGCATAAGACAGGGAACTAATGAAAAACTGTTTTTT,CASSIRQGTNEKLFF
TRBD1,TRBV6-5,TRBJ1-5,13,NA,TGTGCCAGCAGGGGACAGCCCAATCAGCCCCAGCATTTT,CASRGQPNQPQHF
NA,TRBV5-4,TRBJ2-1,17,NA,TGTGCCAGCAGCTCCTCCGGACTACCGGGGTCCTACAATGAGCAGTTCTTC,CASSSSGLPGSYNEQFF
NA,TRBV9,TRBJ1-5,13,once,TGTGCCAGCAGCCCCGGACTGAATCAGCCCCAGCATTTT,CASSPGLNQPQHF
NA,TRBV27,TRBJ2-1,13,NA,TGTGCCAGCAGTTTATCGAGGCAGTCTGAGCAGTTCTTC,CASSLSRQSEQFF
NA,TRBV19,TRBJ1-1,14,NA,TGTGCCAGTAGTTCCCAAGGGGTCGGCACTGAAGCTTTCTTT,CASSSQGVGTEAFF
TRBD2,TRBV19,TRBJ2-3,18,NA,TGTGCCAGTAGAGAACTAGCGGGGGGCCGCATAGGCACAGATACGCAGTATTTT,CASRELAGGRIGTDTQYF
TRBD1,TRBV19,TRBJ1-6,16,few,TGTGCCAGTAGTATCCAGTTTGGACAGGGAGGGACACCCCTCCACTTT,CASSIQFGQGGTPLHF
TRBD2,TRBV19,TRBJ2-7,17,once,TGTGCCAGTAGTATTCAGCGGGGGGAAAATCGGTCCGACGAGCAGTACTTC,CASSIQRGENRSDEQYF
TRBD1,TRBV6-2/TRBV6-3,TRBJ1-2,17,NA,TGTGCCAGCAGCCCTCACCCTGGGACAGGGGGCAACTATGGCTACACCTTC,CASSPHPGTGGNYGYTF
TRBD2,TRBV19,TRBJ2-5,14,NA,TGTGCCAGTAGTAAGAGCGGGGGCCAAGAGACCCAGTACTTC,CASSKSGGQETQYF
NA,TRBV12-3/TRBV12-4,TRBJ2-7,13,NA,TGTGCCAGCACCTTCGGGGGGCGCTACGAGCAGTACTTC,CASTFGGRYEQYF
TRBD2,TRBV30,TRBJ2-7,13,NA,TGTGCCTGGAGGACTAGCGGGGGTAACGAGCAGTACTTC,CAWRTSGGNEQYF
TRBD1,TRBV14,TRBJ1-2,13,NA,TGTGCCAGCAGCCCAGGGACAGCCTATGGCTACACCTTC,CASSPGTAYGYTF
NA,TRBV18,TRBJ1-3,15,NA,TGTGCCAGCTCACCTACACCAAGCTCTGGAAACACCATATATTTT,CASSPTPSSGNTIYF
NA,TRBV19,TRBJ1-5,13,NA,TGTGCCAGTACCAACTGGGGGGGTCAGCCCCAGCATTTT,CASTNWGGQPQHF
NA,TRBV2,TRBJ2-7,12,many,TGTGCCAGCAGTGAAACGAGCAGGGCGCAGTACTTC,CASSETSRAQYF
NA,TRBV5-1,TRBJ1-6,16,NA,TGCGCCAGCAGCTTGGGGAGGGCCAGGGAGGATTCACCCCTCCACTTT,CASSLGRAREDSPLHF
TRBD1,TRBV19,TRBJ2-2,15,NA,TGTGCCAGTAGTGGAAACAGGGGTGGCACCGGGGAGCTGTTTTTT,CASSGNRGGTGELFF
TRBD2,TRBV9,TRBJ2-3,17,NA,TGTGCCAGCAGCGTAGGTCCCGGGCGGGGGGGCACAGATACGCAGTATTTT,CASSVGPGRGGTDTQYF
TRBD1,TRBV7-3,TRBJ1-2,15,NA,TGTGCCAGCAGCTTAACAGGGGGCCCCGGGAATGGCTACACCTTC,CASSLTGGPGNGYTF
NA,TRBV9,TRBJ1-2,13,NA,TGTGCCAGCAGCGTAGAATCCTTCTATGGCTACACCTTC,CASSVESFYGYTF
NA,TRBV10-2,TRBJ2-7,14,NA,TGCGCCAGCTGGGGCCGGAGGGAAGAGGGGGAGCAGTACTTC,CASWGRREEGEQYF
NA,TRBV7-3,TRBJ2-1,18,NA,TGTGCCAGCAGCTTAACACCGGGACACACCAGCTCCTACAATGAGCAGTTCTTC,CASSLTPGHTSSYNEQFF
NA,TRBV5-6,TRBJ2-3,13,NA,TGTGCCAGCAGTACAACCTCTAGGAATACGCAGTATTTT,CASSTTSRNTQYF
TRBD1,TRBV27,TRBJ1-2,17,NA,TGTGCCAGCAGTTTATCAGGGAGGGCAGGGGGCCTTTATGGCTACACCTTC,CASSLSGRAGGLYGYTF
NA,TRBV9,TRBJ2-3,14,NA,TGTGCCAGCAGCGGACACGGGGGGCCAGATACGCAGTATTTT,CASSGHGGPDTQYF
TRBD1,TRBV7-9,TRBJ1-3,19,few,TGTGCCAGCAGCCCCCAAGTCCCGGGACAGGGCCGCTCTGGAAACACCATATATTTT,CASSPQVPGQGRSGNTIYF
NA,TRBV18,TRBJ2-3,16,NA,TGTGCCAGCTCTCTTCAAGGGGGAGTCACCTCAGATACGCAGTATTTT,CASSLQGGVTSDTQYF
NA,TRBV7-9,TRBJ1-4,16,NA,TGTGCCAGCAGCTTAGCGCGGGGGGCCGTAAATGAAAAACTGTTTTTT,CASSLARGAVNEKLFF
TRBD1,TRBV5-1,TRBJ2-7,18,NA,TGCGCCAGCAGCTTGGGGGGCTCAGGGGGCACCCTTTCCTACGAGCAGTACTTC,CASSLGGSGGTLSYEQYF
NA,TRBV19,TRBJ1-3,16,NA,TGTGCCAGTAGTCTTCAGGGGAGCGGGACGGGAAACACCATATATTTT,CASSLQGSGTGNTIYF
NA,TRBV18,TRBJ1-1,13,NA,TGTGCCAGCTCAATACAGGCGAACACTGAAGCTTTCTTT,CASSIQANTEAFF
NA,TRBV5-1,TRBJ1-1,14,NA,TGCGCCAGCAGCTTGCAGTATTCGTCCACTGAAGCTTTCTTT,CASSLQYSSTEAFF
NA,TRBV5-1,TRBJ2-3,14,few,TGCGCCAGCAGCTTTTTATCGGCGGAAGATACGCAGTATTTT,CASSFLSAEDTQYF